The entry that follows covers one T cell receptor (beta chain) sequence. This sample was taken from a study of CD8 T cells in Susac syndrome. Study background: Fewer than ten of the sequenced Susac syndrome patients were in remission, and roughly six had active disease. Blood was drawn from Susac syndrome patients while they were therapy-naive, on corticosteroids, or on intravenous immunoglobulin alone.

A quantity of roughly 0.5 to 1 ug RNA underwent reverse transcription using random hexamers. Amplification of TCR beta CDR3 was carried out by immunoSEQ multiplex PCR, which covered 54 Vbeta and 13 Jbeta segments. TCRdb independently ran MiXCR on the immunoSEQ multiplex PCR reads; one entry per CDR3 protein. Found here are roughly 140,000 distinct CDR3 sequences, approximately 94% of them singletons; the top ten hold 0.065% to 0.095%. The length of the CDR3 is 14 residues. Germline CDR1 SEHNR, CDR2 FQNEAQ (reference sequence). V dropped 0 bases and J dropped 7 bases, with 10 bases sitting between them. CD8+ and CD4+ blood T cells underwent TCR beta sequencing.

This receptor was taken from a human donor with Susac syndrome. The V gene is TRBV7-9, the J gene TRBJ2-1; D is possibly TRBD2 (5 bases). Source material: CD4+ T cells from PBMCs. The DNA for the CDR3 is TGTGCCAGCAGCTTAGCGGGAGTTCAGAATGAGCAGTTCTTC. Protein sequence: CASSLAGVQNEQFF.